This passage covers 24 T cell receptor beta chains from one sample sequenced in a study of blood T cell repertoires in COVID-19. This table comes from immunoSEQ multiplex PCR, and its TCRdb copy is limited to in-frame clones, with some not included. Altogether 150,000 to 170,000 clones are present, 85% being singletons, with the ten largest covering less than 10%. Material for sequencing was peripheral blood. These receptors all come from a woman in her fifties or sixties with COVID-19, enrolled during active disease.

The chain links TRBV3-1 (or the pseudogene TRBV3-2) to TRBJ2-1; 14 bases are a match to TRBD2. With 4 bases clipped from V and 10 bases from J, the junction kept 15 bases outside the gene matches. CDR1 is LGHDT and CDR2 is YNNKEL in the germline V gene (reference sequence). This CDR3 has 18 amino acids. The CDR3 protein is CASSPPLYRLAGGREQFF. The CDR3 nucleotides are TGTGCCAGCAGCCCCCCGTTATACCGACTAGCGGGGGGGAGGGAGCAGTTCTTC.

This chain uses TRBV10-1 with TRBJ1-5; D remains ambiguous. V was cut by 4 bases and J by 6 bases, with 13 bases left in between. CDR1 and CDR2 (germline): WNHNN, SYGVQD (reference sequence). The CDR3 sequence is 14 residues long. The CDR3: CASSAGRGGQPQHF. The CDR3 DNA is TGCGCCAGCAGTGCCGGGAGAGGTGGTCAGCCCCAGCATTTT.

The count of this clone is one. The chain recombines TRBV6-1 with TRBJ1-1, with 7 positions matching TRBD1. The CDR3 totals 14 residues. Germline V gives CDR1 MNHNS, CDR2 SASEGT. Trimming removed 3 bases from V and 5 bases from J; junction bases left unmatched: 6. This CDR3 reads CASSDTDRLTEAFF. CDR3 nucleotide sequence: TGTGCCAGCAGTGACACGGACAGGTTGACTGAAGCTTTCTTT.

The J gene is TRBJ2-2, the V gene TRBV7-3; tentative D call: TRBD2 (5 bases). The CDR3 extends over 16 amino acids. Per germline, CDR1 SGHTA and CDR2 FQGTGA. The ends were cut back, 5 bases at V and 0 bases at J, with 13 bases in the middle. The CDR3 spells CASSPRRTSNTGELFF. The DNA for the CDR3 is TGTGCCAGCAGCCCAAGACGGACTTCGAACACCGGGGAGCTGTTTTTT. Looking up the rest from reference TRBV7-3 and TRBJ2-2 gives the full variable domain: GAGVSQTPSNKVTEKGKYVELRCDPISGHTALYWYRQSLGQGPEFLIYFQGTGAADDSGLPNDRFFAVRPEGSVSTLKIQRTERGDSAVYLCASSPRRTSNTGELFFGEGSRLTVL.

V gene TRBV27 combines with J gene TRBJ1-1; 8 nucleotides line up with TRBD1. The CDR3 consists of 15 residues. V dropped 8 bases and J dropped 7; count of bases not matched to a gene: 15. Germline V gene lookup returns CDR1 MNHEY and CDR2 SMNVEV (reference sequence). CDR3 sequence (DNA): TGTGCCAGCGGGGGCATACTCAGGGGGCTAGGTGAAGCTTTCTTT. Residues: CASGGILRGLGEAFF.

The J gene is TRBJ1-2, the V gene TRBV9; D gene uncertain. Trimming took 4 bases from V and 3 from J, leaving 13 bases between them. Looked up from germline, CDR1 is SGDLS and CDR2 is YYNGEE. The CDR3 is made up of 14 amino acids. DNA for the CDR3: TGTGCCAGCAGCCGAGGGTTGGCGGACTATGGCTACACCTTC. Its protein product is CASSRGLADYGYTF.

The chain is built from TRBV3-1 (or the pseudogene TRBV3-2) and TRBJ2-1, with a possible D match to TRBD1 (6 bases). This CDR3 has 19 amino acids. The V end was cut by 1 base, the J end by 4 bases, with 23 bases between. Germline V lookup: CDR1 LGHDT, CDR2 YNNKEL (reference sequence). The CDR3 bases are TGTGCCAGCAGCCAAGGAACTGGACAGCTTTCTCCCTTTTACAATGAGCAGTTCTTC. Translation: CASSQGTGQLSPFYNEQFF.

The rearrangement joins TRBV11-2 to TRBJ1-2; 10 bases line up with TRBD1. Germline V lookup: CDR1 SGHAT, CDR2 FQNNGV. With 5 bases clipped from V and 6 bases from J, the junction kept 6 bases outside the gene matches. CDR3 length: 14 amino acids. The CDR3 sequence: CASSPDRGPDGYTF. The CDR3 DNA is TGTGCCAGCAGCCCCGACAGGGGGCCGGATGGCTACACCTTC.

This rearrangement joins TRBV5-1 to TRBJ2-7; 12 bases are a match to TRBD2. The length of the CDR3 is 15 residues. Germline values: CDR1 SGHRS, CDR2 YFSETQ. V dropped 4 bases and J dropped 7; count of bases not matched to a gene: 9. The CDR3 DNA reads TGCGCCAGCAGCATTACTAGCGGGAGGACTGATGAGCAGTACTTC. This sequence encodes CASSITSGRTDEQYF.

The chain combines TRBV7-9 with TRBJ1-3, with D possibly TRBD1 on 5 matching bases. Germline loops: CDR1 SEHNR, CDR2 FQNEAQ (reference sequence). This CDR3 has 15 amino acids. V shed 4 bases and J shed 1 base, with 11 bases lying between them. CDR3 amino acids: CASSSGVESGNTIYF. The CDR3 nucleotides are TGTGCCAGCAGCTCGGGGGTCGAGTCTGGAAACACCATATATTTT.

This chain links TRBV4-1 with TRBJ1-6; 10 bases line up with TRBD1. CDR1 is MGHRA, CDR2 YSYEKL, per germline. CDR3 length: 17 residues. Trimming took 6 bases from V and 0 from J; bases not matched to a gene: 5. This CDR3 is CASRPTGGGSYNSPLHF. CDR3 nucleotides: TGCGCCAGCAGGCCGACAGGGGGCGGCTCCTATAATTCACCCCTCCACTTT.

V gene TRBV5-1 combines with J gene TRBJ1-4; 7 bases fit TRBD1. Germline V gene sequence: CDR1 SGHRS, CDR2 YFSETQ. This CDR3 spans 14 amino acids. V was clipped by 3 bases and J by 4 bases; unmatched bases: 3. The CDR3 bases are TGCGCCAGCAGCTGGGGGACAGTTAATGAAAAACTGTTTTTT. This codes for CASSWGTVNEKLFF.

This clone was detected only a few times. V and J are TRBV2 and TRBJ2-7; D possibly corresponds to TRBD2 (5 bases). The length of the CDR3 is 13 residues. V lost 5 bases and J lost 7, with 15 bases in between. Germline-derived CDR1 and CDR2 are SNHLY and FYNNEI. CDR3 DNA sequence: TGTGCCAGCAGTTCCTTCGGCGCGGGTGAGCAGTACTTC. Protein: CASSSFGAGEQYF.

This clone was seen more than once but under ten times. This CDR3 is CAWSVPSQPQHF. CDR3 coding DNA: TGTGCCTGGAGTGTACCCAGTCAGCCCCAGCATTTT. The chain combines TRBV30 with TRBJ1-5; the D is unclear. There are 12 residues in the CDR3. CDR1 is GTSNPN and CDR2 is SVGIG in the germline V gene (reference sequence). V lost 0 bases and J lost 6, with 6 bases in between.

The gene calls are TRBV19 and TRBJ1-2, with 8 bases lining up with TRBD1. Trimming removed 6 bases from V and 4 bases from J; junction bases left unmatched: 10. This CDR3 region has 15 residues. Germline CDR1 is LNHDA and CDR2 is SQIVND (reference sequence). CDR3 DNA sequence: TGTGCCAGTAGGCCACCCAGGGGGCTAGGCTATGGCTACACCTTC. Residues: CASRPPRGLGYGYTF.

The V call is TRBV10-3, the J call TRBJ2-5; D uncertain. Deletions cut 4 bases from V and 7 bases from J, with 10 bases between. CDR3 size: 12 residues. Per the germline V gene, CDR1 is ENHRY and CDR2 is SYGVKD. Written as DNA, the CDR3 is TGTGCCATCAGTGCCGTCGCCGGGACCCAGTACTTC. Its translation is CAISAVAGTQYF.

The chain has TRBV18 and TRBJ1-1; 10 nucleotides agree with TRBD1. The CDR3 is 13 residues long. V was pared by 4 bases and J by 10 bases, with 6 bases of the junction left unmatched. Germline V CDR1 and CDR2: KGHSH, LQKENI. The CDR3 bases are TGTGCCAGCTCACTTCCGGGACAGGGGAGAGCTTTCTTT. Protein: CASSLPGQGRAFF.

The rearrangement uses TRBV7-3 and TRBJ2-1; 11 bases line up with TRBD2. V dropped 5 bases and J dropped 9; count of bases not matched to a gene: 12. CDR1 and CDR2 (germline): SGHTA, FQGTGA. The CDR3 has 16 residues. The CDR3: CASSATLAGGGSEQFF. In nucleotides, the CDR3 is TGTGCCAGCAGCGCCACCCTAGCGGGAGGTGGTAGTGAGCAGTTCTTC. Full variable domain (outside the CDR3, taken from reference TRBV7-3 and TRBJ2-1): GAGVSQTPSNKVTEKGKYVELRCDPISGHTALYWYRQSLGQGPEFLIYFQGTGAADDSGLPNDRFFAVRPEGSVSTLKIQRTERGDSAVYLCASSATLAGGGSEQFFGPGTRLTVL.

The chain links TRBV9 to TRBJ1-2; the D gene is possibly TRBD1 (5 bases). Germline assignment: CDR1 SGDLS and CDR2 YYNGEE. V lost 1 base, J lost 4 bases, and 11 bases lay in between. The CDR3 spans 14 residues. The CDR3 loop reads CASSVSWTTYGYTF. CDR3 in DNA: TGTGCCAGCAGCGTAAGCTGGACAACCTATGGCTACACCTTC. Based on the CDR3 plus reference TRBV9 and TRBJ1-2, the full variable domain is DSGVTQTPKHLITATGQRVTLRCSPRSGDLSVYWYQQSLDQGLQFLIQYYNGEERAKGNILERFSAQQFPDLHSELNLSSLELGDSALYFCASSVSWTTYGYTFGSGTRLTVV.

The genes are TRBV11-2 and TRBJ1-2; a possible D gene is TRBD1 (6 bases). V was trimmed by 8 bases and J by 4 bases, leaving 14 bases between them. Germline CDR1 is SGHAT and CDR2 is FQNNGV. This CDR3 spans 13 amino acids. CDR3 loop: CASQGSRGYGYTF. The CDR3 nucleotides are TGTGCCAGCCAGGGCTCCAGGGGCTATGGCTACACCTTC.

V usage is TRBV15 and J usage is TRBJ1-6; 8 bases agree with TRBD1. Germline CDR1 and CDR2: LNHNV and YYDKDF (reference sequence). The CDR3 consists of 14 residues. V lost 3 bases and J lost 9; bases outside the gene matches: 4. The CDR3 loop reads CATSRTGAGSPLHF. The CDR3 DNA sequence: TGTGCCACCAGCAGGACAGGGGCGGGTTCACCCCTCCACTTT.

The genes are TRBV11-2 and TRBJ2-3, with 12 nucleotides matching TRBD2. V lost 1 base to trimming and J lost 10 bases; unmatched junction nucleotides: 6. The germline CDR1 and CDR2 sequences are SGHAT and FQNNGV. The CDR3 loop spans 15 amino acids. CDR3 region: CASSLGASGGVAQYF. The CDR3 region has the DNA TGTGCCAGCAGCTTAGGGGCTAGCGGGGGGGTTGCGCAGTATTTT.

The rearrangement joins TRBV2 to TRBJ1-5; tentative D call: TRBD1 (6 bases). The CDR3 extends over 15 amino acids. V lost 7 bases to trimming and J lost 3 bases, with 16 bases between them. Germline values: CDR1 SNHLY, CDR2 FYNNEI. The CDR3 region has the DNA TGTGCCAGCATCGAACAGGGCGGAAACAATCAGCCCCAGCATTTT. Its translation: CASIEQGGNNQPQHF.

The J gene is TRBJ1-2, the V gene TRBV19; D is undetermined. The germline V gene has CDR1 LNHDA and CDR2 SQIVND (reference sequence). Trimming took off 2 bases at V and 2 bases at J, with 6 bases between the two ends. The CDR3 is 13 amino acids. The CDR3 region has the DNA TGTGCCAGTAGTATAAGTGAGAACTATGGCTACACCTTC. This translates into CASSISENYGYTF. The full variable domain, its missing parts supplied by reference TRBV19 and TRBJ1-2, is DGGITQSPKYLFRKEGQNVTLSCEQNLNHDAMYWYRQDPGQGLRLIYYSQIVNDFQKGDIAEGYSVSREKKESFPLTVTSAQKNPTAFYLCASSISENYGYTFGSGTRLTVV.